The source of this T cell receptor (beta chain) is a study of Ad26.COV2.S vaccination and SARS-CoV-2 variants. Study at large: Within the COV1001 Ad26.COV2.S trial arm, the donor was enrolled.

Notes on the study in general: Post-vaccination spike-specific CD8+ and CD4+ T cell responses reportedly had substantial breadth. Comparability of non-spike TCR breadth was observed across vaccine and placebo recipients.

Germline CDR1 SGHAT, CDR2 FQNNGV. The V and J ends lost 5 bases and 5 bases, in that order; junction bases with no gene match: 11. The CDR3 consists of 16 residues. The sample's treatment: about 20 received Ad26.COV2.S at low or high dose, single or two shots; about 5 received placebo; per-sample allocation not given. It was on day 63 after the first vaccine or placebo injection that samples were taken. This table comes from immunoSEQ multiplex PCR, and its TCRdb copy is limited to in-frame clones, with some not included. The data hold around 310,000 clones, with 90% observed a single time. As for this clone: Its target is not known.

The chain joins TRBV11-2 to TRBJ2-5, with TRBD1 identical over 10 bases. This TCR was recovered from a person between 18 and 60 years old who received the Ad26.COV2.S COVID-19 vaccine or a placebo. Sequencing used peripheral blood, obtained in a trial of Ad26.COV2.S vaccine versus placebo. The CDR3 DNA follows: TGTGCCAGCAGCCTCTCCCGACAGGGGGCTGGGGAGACCCAGTACTTC. This sequence encodes CASSLSRQGAGETQYF.